What follows are 32 T cell receptor beta chains derived from one specimen sequenced in a study of T cell changes during pregnancy in multiple sclerosis. TCRdb's table, derived via immunoSEQ multiplex PCR, lists solely in-frame clones and lacks some. Among some 30,000 clones listed, around 92% were seen once. The sequenced sample was peripheral blood, obtained in the first trimester of pregnancy. These receptors all stem from a female donor in good health, enrolled as a control in a pregnancy study.

This clone was seen only once. In DNA, the CDR3 is TGTGCCAGCAGCCACCTCACCGGGCTAGCGGGAGGGTCCCCAGATACGCAGTATTTT. As protein: CASSHLTGLAGGSPDTQYF. The rearrangement links TRBV4-2 to TRBJ2-3, with 12 bases identical to TRBD2. Germline CDR1 reads LGHNA; CDR2 reads YNFKEQ. The CDR3 covers 19 residues. V was pared by 3 bases and J by 4 bases, with 14 bases of the junction left unmatched.

V is TRBV6-5 and J is TRBJ2-1, with D perhaps matching TRBD2 (6 bases). This CDR3 comprises 14 residues. Trimming stripped 4 bases from V and 7 bases from J, with 14 bases between. Germline values: CDR1 MNHEY, CDR2 SVGAGI. CDR3 residues: CASSWGREVNEQFF. Written as DNA, the CDR3 is TGTGCCAGCAGTTGGGGCAGGGAGGTGAATGAGCAGTTCTTC.

This clone has a single count. The V gene is TRBV30, the J gene TRBJ2-3; TRBD2 agrees at 9 bases. The CDR3 extends over 14 amino acids. The V gene end was trimmed by 2 bases and the J gene end by 3 bases; junction bases not matched to a gene: 3. Germline V gene sequence: CDR1 GTSNPN, CDR2 SVGIG (reference sequence). The CDR3 here is CAWSIAGATDTQYF. The CDR3, as DNA: TGTGCCTGGAGTATAGCGGGAGCTACAGATACGCAGTATTTT.

This chain connects TRBV5-4 to TRBJ1-6; 10 bases agree with TRBD1. Germline CDR1 reads SGHNT; CDR2 reads YYREEE (reference sequence). The CDR3 runs 16 residues. The trim removed 3 bases at V and 4 bases at J, leaving 4 bases unmatched. The CDR3 spells CASSWTGGDYNSPLHF. The DNA of the CDR3 is TGTGCCAGCAGCTGGACAGGGGGGGATTATAATTCACCCCTCCACTTT. The full variable domain, completed using reference TRBV5-4 and TRBJ1-6, is ETGVTQSPTHLIKTRGQQVTLRCSSQSGHNTVSWYQQALGQGPQFIFQYYREEENGRGNFPPRFSGLQFPNYSSELNVNALELDDSALYLCASSWTGGDYNSPLHFGNGTRLTVT.

The chain employs TRBV29-1 and TRBJ1-1; perhaps TRBD1 as D (5 bases). The CDR3 is 15 residues long. V lost 4 bases, J lost 0 bases, and 15 bases lay in between. Germline-derived CDR1 and CDR2 are SQVTM and ANQGSEA. The CDR3 spells CSVGQGPGMNTEAFF. Here the CDR3 DNA reads TGCAGCGTTGGGCAGGGCCCTGGAATGAACACTGAAGCTTTCTTT.

The gene calls are TRBV5-1 and TRBJ1-2, with D perhaps matching TRBD1 (5 bases). The CDR3 contains 13 residues. Trimming pared 4 bases from V and 6 bases from J, leaving 13 bases between. CDR1 is SGHRS and CDR2 is YFSETQ in the germline V gene. CDR3 amino acids: CASSLGQGDGYTF. CDR3 in DNA: TGCGCCAGCAGCCTGGGGCAGGGCGATGGCTACACCTTC.

This chain uses TRBV10-2 with TRBJ1-1; the D is unclear. The CDR3 contains 11 residues. Germline-derived CDR1 and CDR2 are WSHSY and SAAADI. Between the trimmed V and J ends, which lost 6 bases and 11 bases, there was a span of 13 bases. The CDR3 nucleotides are TGCGCCAGCAGCTCACCCTCTAGGGCTTTCTTT. Protein product: CASSSPSRAFF.

This clone is a singleton in its sample. The chain carries TRBV6-5 and TRBJ2-1; 8 positions match TRBD1. With 2 bases clipped from V and 7 bases from J, the junction kept 10 bases outside the gene matches. This CDR3 spans 16 amino acids. Germline CDR1 and CDR2: MNHEY and SVGAGI. DNA for the CDR3: TGTGCCAGCAGTTACGGGGCCCAGGGGGCCGGGAATGAGCAGTTCTTC. Its protein is CASSYGAQGAGNEQFF.

The chain employs TRBV30 and TRBJ1-2, with D tentatively TRBD1 (5 bases). The CDR3 runs 11 residues. CDR1 is GTSNPN and CDR2 is SVGIG in the germline V gene (reference sequence). Trimming removed 5 bases from V and 8 bases from J, with 12 bases in between. The CDR3 bases are TGTGCCTGGCAACGGGGGGTGGGCTACACCTTC. It translates to CAWQRGVGYTF.

This clone was observed once. V gene TRBV5-1 combines with J gene TRBJ2-1; D is possibly TRBD1 (5 bases). CDR1 is SGHRS, CDR2 YFSETQ, per germline. CDR3 length equals 15 residues. Trimming removed 0 bases from V and 4 bases from J, with 11 bases in between. The CDR3: CASSLESRAYNEQFF. The CDR3 DNA is TGCGCCAGCAGCTTGGAATCCAGGGCTTACAATGAGCAGTTCTTC.

The rearrangement uses TRBV9 and TRBJ1-1; D not resolved. V lost 0 bases and J lost 1, with 10 bases in between. Per germline, CDR1 SGDLS and CDR2 YYNGEE. The length of the CDR3 is 15 residues. This CDR3 is CASSVGRSGNTEAFF. The CDR3 coding sequence is TGTGCCAGCAGCGTAGGTCGGTCCGGGAACACTGAAGCTTTCTTT. Full variable domain (outside the CDR3, taken from reference TRBV9 and TRBJ1-1): DSGVTQTPKHLITATGQRVTLRCSPRSGDLSVYWYQQSLDQGLQFLIQYYNGEERAKGNILERFSAQQFPDLHSELNLSSLELGDSALYFCASSVGRSGNTEAFFGQGTRLTVV.

The chain is built from TRBV18 and TRBJ2-3, with 14 bases matching TRBD2. CDR3 length: 18 residues. CDR1 KGHSH and CDR2 LQKENI come from the germline V gene. V shed 3 bases, J shed 2 bases, and the junction held 7 bases outside the gene matches. CDR3 residues: CASSPGLAGGPITDTQYF. The CDR3 DNA is TGTGCCAGCTCACCTGGACTAGCGGGAGGCCCCATCACAGATACGCAGTATTTT.

V and J are TRBV18 and TRBJ1-5, with 7 bases matching TRBD1. Germline V gives CDR1 KGHSH, CDR2 LQKENI. The CDR3 has 16 amino acids. J was trimmed by 3 bases and V by 1 base; bases with no gene match: 6. CDR3 sequence (DNA): TGTGCCAGCTCACCACTCGCGACAGGGAACAATCAGCCCCAGCATTTT. The encoded protein is CASSPLATGNNQPQHF.

The rearrangement uses TRBV9 and TRBJ2-5, with 10 bases aligning to TRBD1. In germline, CDR1 is SGDLS, CDR2 YYNGEE. This CDR3 has 14 amino acids. J lost 4 bases, V lost 0 bases, and 0 bases had no gene match. CDR3 sequence reads: CASSVGDRGETQYF. In DNA, the CDR3 is TGTGCCAGCAGCGTAGGGGACAGGGGAGAGACCCAGTACTTC.

The V gene is TRBV14, the J gene TRBJ1-3; no clear D. This CDR3 has 14 residues. CDR1 is SGHDN, CDR2 FVKESK, per germline. V was trimmed by 0 bases and J by 2 bases, leaving 5 bases between them. The CDR3 nucleotides are TGTGCCAGCAGCCAAGAGCGGGCTGGAAACACCATATATTTT. Translated, it gives CASSQERAGNTIYF.

The gene calls are TRBV7-9 and TRBJ1-5; possibly TRBD1 for D (5 bases). V was pared by 3 bases and J by 12 bases, with 12 bases between. This CDR3 region has 12 residues. Germline CDR1 and CDR2: SEHNR and FQNEAQ (reference sequence). The chain's CDR3 is CASSLGQGLQHF. The CDR3 nucleotides are TGTGCCAGCAGCTTGGGGCAGGGCCTCCAGCATTTT.

V is TRBV10-3 and J is TRBJ1-5, with D perhaps TRBD1 (5 bases). Trimming shortened V by 3 bases and J by 2 bases, and 11 bases separated the two germline ends. Per the germline V gene, CDR1 is ENHRY and CDR2 is SYGVKD. The CDR3 runs 15 residues. The CDR3 nucleotides read TGTGCCATCAGTGAAGGCAGGGAGGGCAATCAGCCCCAGCATTTT. It encodes CAISEGREGNQPQHF.

This clone was observed a few times. The J gene is TRBJ1-2, the V gene TRBV30; no definite D call. This CDR3 has 15 amino acids. Trimming cost V 0 bases and J 5 bases, with 16 bases left between them. CDR1 is GTSNPN, CDR2 SVGIG, per germline (reference sequence). DNA of the CDR3: TGTGCCTGGAGTGTACAGTACGGCACTAGATATGGCTACACCTTC. It encodes CAWSVQYGTRYGYTF. Based on the CDR3 plus reference TRBV30 and TRBJ1-2, the full variable domain is SQTIHQWPATLVQPVGSPLSLECTVEGTSNPNLYWYRQAAGRGLQLLFYSVGIGQISSEVPQNLSASRPQDRQFILSSKKLLLSDSGFYLCAWSVQYGTRYGYTFGSGTRLTVV.

This sequence joins TRBV7-2 and TRBJ2-7; a possible D gene is TRBD2 (6 bases). Germline lookup yields CDR1 SGHTA and CDR2 FQGNSA. CDR3 length: 15 amino acids. Trimming left V 5 bases short and J 5 bases short, with 19 bases between. This CDR3 reads CASSLAGGTSNEQYF. In DNA form, the CDR3 reads TGTGCCAGCAGCCTCGCCGGGGGAACTAGCAACGAGCAGTACTTC.

The chain recombines TRBV19 with TRBJ2-2; 7 bases agree with TRBD1. Germline trimming cut 4 bases from V and 0 bases from J; bases unmatched to any gene: 11. Germline lookup yields CDR1 LNHDA and CDR2 SQIVND (reference sequence). The CDR3 contains 18 residues. In DNA, the CDR3 is TGTGCCAGTAGTAGCTGGGCTACCGGGACAGCGAACACCGGGGAGCTGTTTTTT. Protein: CASSSWATGTANTGELFF.

The chain is built from TRBV7-9 and TRBJ1-1, with TRBD1 as a possible D gene (6 bases). V lost 2 bases and J 0 bases, leaving 10 bases between the germline ends. Looked up from germline, CDR1 is SEHNR and CDR2 is FQNEAQ (reference sequence). This CDR3 region has 15 residues. The CDR3 is CASSLTGSMNTEAFF. The CDR3 nucleotides are TGTGCCAGCAGCTTAACAGGGTCCATGAACACTGAAGCTTTCTTT.

This chain uses TRBV5-1 with TRBJ2-7; 8 nucleotides agree with TRBD2. CDR3 length: 14 amino acids. J gave up 2 bases and V 3 bases, and 4 bases lay outside the gene matches. Germline CDR1 and CDR2: SGHRS and YFSETQ. The CDR3 is CASSSGGSAYEQYF. For the CDR3, the DNA is TGCGCCAGCAGCTCGGGGGGGAGCGCCTACGAGCAGTACTTC.

Turning to this clone: The sample holds other DNA sequences that translate to the same CDR3. The chain combines TRBV7-9 with TRBJ1-2; tentatively, D is TRBD1 (5 bases). CDR3 size: 13 residues. Looked up from germline, CDR1 is SEHNR and CDR2 is FQNEAQ (reference sequence). Trimming left V 4 bases short and J 4 bases short, with 10 bases between. The CDR3 DNA is TGTGCCAGCAGCTACGGACAAACCTATGGCTACACCTTC. Amino acids: CASSYGQTYGYTF. The full variable domain, rest sourced from reference TRBV7-9 and TRBJ1-2, is DTGVSQNPRHKITKRGQNVTFRCDPISEHNRLYWYRQTLGQGPEFLTYFQNEAQLEKSRLLSDRFSAERPKGSFSTLEIQRTEQGDSAMYLCASSYGQTYGYTFGSGTRLTVV.

This sequence joins TRBV15 and TRBJ1-4; 9 nucleotides match TRBD1. Per germline, CDR1 LNHNV and CDR2 YYDKDF (reference sequence). This CDR3 is built from 19 residues. The ends lost 5 bases at V and 5 bases at J; junction bases unmatched: 18. The CDR3 sequence: CATSEPLQGQGAVNEKLFF. CDR3 sequence (DNA): TGTGCCACCAGCGAACCCCTCCAGGGACAGGGAGCGGTCAATGAAAAACTGTTTTTT.

The chain has TRBV11-3 and TRBJ2-3; TRBD2 might be the D (6 bases). V lost 5 bases and J lost 2, with 17 bases in between. Germline values: CDR1 SGHNT, CDR2 YENEEA. This CDR3 region has 16 residues. DNA for the CDR3: TGTGCCAGCAGCCGTGGCGGGGCCGCCATCACAGATACGCAGTATTTT. It specifies CASSRGGAAITDTQYF.

The rearrangement joins TRBV9 to TRBJ2-2; 10 positions match TRBD2. Germline trimming cut 6 bases from V and 8 bases from J; bases unmatched to any gene: 10. The CDR3 contains 15 residues. The germline V gene has CDR1 SGDLS and CDR2 YYNGEE. The CDR3 bases are TGTGCCAGCAAAGGGAGCGGGAGGGCCCCGGGGGAGCTGTTTTTT. Its protein is CASKGSGRAPGELFF.

This clone was seen a single time. The V call is TRBV6-5, the J call TRBJ2-7, with D perhaps matching TRBD2 (7 bases). The V end lost 2 bases, the J end lost 5 bases, and 19 bases lay between the germline ends. There are 16 residues in the CDR3. The germline V gene has CDR1 MNHEY and CDR2 SVGAGI. CDR3 loop: CASSYQPTGAGDEQYF. As DNA, the CDR3 is TGTGCCAGCAGTTACCAACCGACGGGGGCGGGGGACGAGCAGTACTTC.

The chain recombines TRBV27 with TRBJ2-1, with TRBD2 as a possible D gene (5 bases). Germline V gene sequence: CDR1 MNHEY, CDR2 SMNVEV (reference sequence). The CDR3 extends over 16 amino acids. Trimming removed 5 bases at V and 0 bases at J, with 14 bases between. This CDR3 is CASSPSAVSSYNEQFF. The CDR3 DNA sequence: TGTGCCAGCAGTCCATCAGCGGTAAGCTCCTACAATGAGCAGTTCTTC.

The chain has TRBV7-9 and TRBJ1-3; D possibly corresponds to TRBD1 (5 bases). The V end lost 7 bases, the J end lost 4 bases, and 11 bases lay between the germline ends. Germline V gives CDR1 SEHNR, CDR2 FQNEAQ (reference sequence). CDR3 length equals 13 residues. The CDR3, as DNA: TGTGCCAGCACCGGGGGTCCGGGAAACACCATATATTTT. Amino acids: CASTGGPGNTIYF.

This chain links TRBV30 with TRBJ2-4; maybe TRBD1 (6 bases). Trimming took off 5 bases at V and 10 bases at J, with 12 bases between the two ends. Germline V gene sequence: CDR1 GTSNPN, CDR2 SVGIG (reference sequence). The CDR3 contains 11 residues. For the CDR3, the DNA is TGTGCCTGGGTTGGGGGCCGGATTCAGTACTTC. Protein sequence: CAWVGGRIQYF.

The gene calls are TRBV11-3 and TRBJ2-7, with a tentative D call TRBD1 (5 bases). The CDR3 is 14 residues long. V lost 3 bases and J 5 bases, leaving 14 bases between the germline ends. Per the germline V gene, CDR1 is SGHNT and CDR2 is YENEEA. CDR3 residues: CASSFNRQSDEQYF. CDR3 DNA sequence: TGTGCCAGCAGCTTTAACAGGCAGAGCGACGAGCAGTACTTC. Full variable domain (outside the CDR3, taken from reference TRBV11-3 and TRBJ2-7): EAGVVQSPRYKIIEKKQPVAFWCNPISGHNTLYWYLQNLGQGPELLIRYENEEAVDDSQLPKDRFSAERLKGVDSTLKIQPAELGDSAVYLCASSFNRQSDEQYFGPGTRLTVT.

This chain links TRBV10-2 with TRBJ1-2, with 9 bases matching TRBD1. CDR3 size: 15 residues. V dropped 4 bases and J dropped 8; count of bases not matched to a gene: 11. Germline assignment: CDR1 WSHSY and CDR2 SAAADI. CDR3 coding DNA: TGCGCCAGCAGTGCCGGGACAGGGCAGTTAAGGGGCTACACCTTC. Its protein product is CASSAGTGQLRGYTF.